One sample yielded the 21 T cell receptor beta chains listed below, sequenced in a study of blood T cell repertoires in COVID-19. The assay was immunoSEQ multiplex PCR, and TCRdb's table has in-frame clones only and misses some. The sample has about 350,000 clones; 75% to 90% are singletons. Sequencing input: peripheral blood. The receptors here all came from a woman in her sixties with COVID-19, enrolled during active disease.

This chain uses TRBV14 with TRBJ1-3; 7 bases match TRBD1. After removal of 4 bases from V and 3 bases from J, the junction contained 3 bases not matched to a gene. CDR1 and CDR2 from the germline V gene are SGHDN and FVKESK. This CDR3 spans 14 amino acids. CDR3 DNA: TGTGCCAGCAGCCGGGGACAGCTTGGAAACACCATATATTTT. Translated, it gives CASSRGQLGNTIYF.

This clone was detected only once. The CDR3 loop reads CASSEPQGPQETQYF. The CDR3 DNA is TGTGCCAGCAGTGAACCCCAGGGGCCCCAAGAGACCCAGTACTTC. The genes are TRBV25-1 and TRBJ2-5; perhaps TRBD1 as D (6 bases). Germline values: CDR1 MGHDK, CDR2 SYGVNS. V was pared by 2 bases and J by 1 base, with 11 bases between. This CDR3 has 15 residues.

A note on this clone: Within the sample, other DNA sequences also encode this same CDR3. Here the CDR3 reads CASSSQGTDTQYF. CDR3 nucleotide sequence: TGCGCCAGCAGCTCACAGGGCACAGATACGCAGTATTTT. The chain couples TRBV5-1 to TRBJ2-3, with a weak D call TRBD1 (5 bases). CDR1 is SGHRS, CDR2 YFSETQ, per germline. This CDR3 is 13 amino acids long. Trimming left V 3 bases short and J 1 base short, with 6 bases between. The entire variable domain, with the rest obtained from reference TRBV5-1 and TRBJ2-3, is as follows: KAGVTQTPRYLIKTRGQQVTLSCSPISGHRSVSWYQQTPGQGLQFLFEYFSETQRNKGNFPGRFSGRQFSNSRSEMNVSTLELGDSALYLCASSSQGTDTQYFGPGTRLTVL.

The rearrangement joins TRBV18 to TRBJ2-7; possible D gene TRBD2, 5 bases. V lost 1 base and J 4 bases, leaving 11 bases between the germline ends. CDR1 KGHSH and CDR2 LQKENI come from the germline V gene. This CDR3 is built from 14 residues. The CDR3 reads CASSPQRELYEQYF. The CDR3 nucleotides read TGTGCCAGCTCACCACAGAGGGAGCTATACGAGCAGTACTTC.

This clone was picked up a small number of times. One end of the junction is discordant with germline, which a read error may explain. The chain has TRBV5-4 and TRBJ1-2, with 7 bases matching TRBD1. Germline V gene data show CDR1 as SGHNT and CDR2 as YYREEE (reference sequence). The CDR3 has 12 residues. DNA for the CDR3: TGTGCCAGCAGTCCCGGGACAGCCATAGCAGACTTC. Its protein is CASSPGTAIADF. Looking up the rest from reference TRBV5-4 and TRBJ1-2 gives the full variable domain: ETGVTQSPTHLIKTRGQQVTLRCSSQSGHNTVSWYQQALGQGPQFIFQYYREEENGRGNFPPRFSGLQFPNYSSELNVNALELDDSALYLCASSPGTAIADFGSGTRLTVV.

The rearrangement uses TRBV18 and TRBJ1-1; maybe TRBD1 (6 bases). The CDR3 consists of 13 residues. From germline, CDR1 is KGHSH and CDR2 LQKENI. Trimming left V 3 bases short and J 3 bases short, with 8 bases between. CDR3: CASSPPGDTEAFF. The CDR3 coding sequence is TGTGCCAGCTCACCCCCAGGGGACACTGAAGCTTTCTTT.

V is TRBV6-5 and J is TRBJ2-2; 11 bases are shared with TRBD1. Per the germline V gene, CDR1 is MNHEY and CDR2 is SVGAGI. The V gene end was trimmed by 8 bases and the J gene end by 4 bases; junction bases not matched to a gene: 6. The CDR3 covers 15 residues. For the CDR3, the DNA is TGTGCCAGCGCCGGGACAGGGGGGAGCACCGGGGAGCTGTTTTTT. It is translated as CASAGTGGSTGELFF.

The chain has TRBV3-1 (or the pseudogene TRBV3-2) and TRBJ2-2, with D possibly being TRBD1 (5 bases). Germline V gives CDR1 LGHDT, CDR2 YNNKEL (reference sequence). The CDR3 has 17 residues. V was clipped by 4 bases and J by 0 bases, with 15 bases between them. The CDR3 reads CASSLGQPVANTGELFF. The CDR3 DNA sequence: TGTGCCAGCAGCCTTGGACAACCGGTAGCGAACACCGGGGAGCTGTTTTTT.

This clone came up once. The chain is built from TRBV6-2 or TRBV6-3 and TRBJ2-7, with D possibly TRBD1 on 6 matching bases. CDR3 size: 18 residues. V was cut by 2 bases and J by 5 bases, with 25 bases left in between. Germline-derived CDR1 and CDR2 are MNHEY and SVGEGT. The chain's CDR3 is CASSYDDGQIRHGDEQYF. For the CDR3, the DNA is TGTGCCAGCAGTTACGACGACGGACAGATACGCCACGGGGACGAGCAGTACTTC.

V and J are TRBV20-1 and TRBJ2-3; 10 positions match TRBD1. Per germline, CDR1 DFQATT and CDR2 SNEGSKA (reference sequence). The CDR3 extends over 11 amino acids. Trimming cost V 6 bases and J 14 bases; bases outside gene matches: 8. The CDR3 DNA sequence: TGCAGTGCGGGAGGACAGGGGGTTGCGTATTTT. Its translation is CSAGGQGVAYF.

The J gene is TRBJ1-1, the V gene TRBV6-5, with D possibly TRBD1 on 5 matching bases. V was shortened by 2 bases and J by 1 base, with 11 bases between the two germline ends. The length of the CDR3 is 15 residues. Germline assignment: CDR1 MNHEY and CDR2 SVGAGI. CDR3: CASSYGAAGNTEAFF. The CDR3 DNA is TGTGCCAGCAGTTACGGGGCAGCGGGGAACACTGAAGCTTTCTTT.

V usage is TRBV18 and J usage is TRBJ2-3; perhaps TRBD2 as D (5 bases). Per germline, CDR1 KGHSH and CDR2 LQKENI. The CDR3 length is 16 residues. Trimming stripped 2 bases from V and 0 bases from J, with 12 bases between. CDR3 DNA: TGTGCCAGCTCACCATCTAGCACATTGAGCACAGATACGCAGTATTTT. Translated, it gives CASSPSSTLSTDTQYF. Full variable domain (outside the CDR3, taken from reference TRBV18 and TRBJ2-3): NAGVMQNPRHLVRRRGQEARLRCSPMKGHSHVYWYRQLPEEGLKFMVYLQKENIIDESGMPKERFSAEFPKEGPSILRIQQVVRGDSAAYFCASSPSSTLSTDTQYFGPGTRLTVL.

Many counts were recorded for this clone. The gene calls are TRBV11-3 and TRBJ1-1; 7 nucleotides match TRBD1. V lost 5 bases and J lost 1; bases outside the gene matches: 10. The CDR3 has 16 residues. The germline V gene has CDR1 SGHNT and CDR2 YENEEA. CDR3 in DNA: TGTGCCAGCAGCCGAGGGGACAGTGTTCAGAACACTGAAGCTTTCTTT. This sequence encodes CASSRGDSVQNTEAFF.

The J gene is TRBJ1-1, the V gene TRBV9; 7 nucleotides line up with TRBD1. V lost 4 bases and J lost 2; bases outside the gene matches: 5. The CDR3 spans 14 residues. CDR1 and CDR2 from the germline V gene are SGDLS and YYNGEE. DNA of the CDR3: TGTGCCAGCAGCCCCCGACAGGGAAACACTGAAGCTTTCTTT. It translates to CASSPRQGNTEAFF.

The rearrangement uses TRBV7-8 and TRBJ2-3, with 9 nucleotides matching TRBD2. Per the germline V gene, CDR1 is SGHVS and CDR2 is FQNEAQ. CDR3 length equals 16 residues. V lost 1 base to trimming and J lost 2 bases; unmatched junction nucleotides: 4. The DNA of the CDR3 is TGTGCCAGCAGCTTAGGAGCGGGGGGATACACAGATACGCAGTATTTT. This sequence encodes CASSLGAGGYTDTQYF.

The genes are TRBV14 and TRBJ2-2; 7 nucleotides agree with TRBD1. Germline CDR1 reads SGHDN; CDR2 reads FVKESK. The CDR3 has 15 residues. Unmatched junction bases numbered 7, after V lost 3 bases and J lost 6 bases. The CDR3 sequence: CASSQLAGGPGELFF. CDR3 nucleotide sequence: TGTGCCAGCAGCCAGCTGGCAGGGGGTCCCGGGGAGCTGTTTTTT. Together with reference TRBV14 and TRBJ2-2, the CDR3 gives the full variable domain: EAGVTQFPSHSVIEKGQTVTLRCDPISGHDNLYWYRRVMGKEIKFLLHFVKESKQDESGMPNNRFLAERTGGTYSTLKVQPAELEDSGVYFCASSQLAGGPGELFFGEGSRLTVL.

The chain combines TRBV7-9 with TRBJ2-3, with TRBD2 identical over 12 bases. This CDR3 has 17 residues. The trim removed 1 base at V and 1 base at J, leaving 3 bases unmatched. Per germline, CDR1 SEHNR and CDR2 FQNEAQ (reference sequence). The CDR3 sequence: CASSLGTSGVGTDTQYF. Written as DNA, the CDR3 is TGTGCCAGCAGCTTAGGGACTAGCGGGGTCGGCACAGATACGCAGTATTTT.

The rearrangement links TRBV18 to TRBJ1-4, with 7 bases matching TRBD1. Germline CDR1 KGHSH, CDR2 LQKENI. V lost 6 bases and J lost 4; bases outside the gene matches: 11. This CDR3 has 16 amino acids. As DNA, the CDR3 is TGTGCCAGCTCCCGACGACTGACAGGGAGTAATGAAAAACTGTTTTTT. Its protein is CASSRRLTGSNEKLFF.

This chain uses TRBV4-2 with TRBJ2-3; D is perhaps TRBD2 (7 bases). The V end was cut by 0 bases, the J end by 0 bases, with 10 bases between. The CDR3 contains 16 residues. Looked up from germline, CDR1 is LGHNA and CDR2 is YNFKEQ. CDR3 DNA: TGTGCCAGCAGCCAAGAGAGGGGGGGTAGCACAGATACGCAGTATTTT. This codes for CASSQERGGSTDTQYF.

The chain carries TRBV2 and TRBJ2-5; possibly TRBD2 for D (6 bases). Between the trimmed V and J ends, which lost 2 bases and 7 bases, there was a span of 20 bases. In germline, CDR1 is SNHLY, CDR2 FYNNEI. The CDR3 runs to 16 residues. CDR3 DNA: TGTGCCAGCAGTGAACCCGGTGCGGGGAAGGGCTGGACCCAGTACTTC. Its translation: CASSEPGAGKGWTQYF.

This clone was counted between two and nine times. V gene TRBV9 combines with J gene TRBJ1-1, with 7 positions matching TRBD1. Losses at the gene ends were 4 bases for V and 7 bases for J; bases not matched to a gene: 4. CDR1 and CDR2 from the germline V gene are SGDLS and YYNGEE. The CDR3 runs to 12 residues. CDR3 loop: CASSHDRDEAFF. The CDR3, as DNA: TGTGCCAGCAGCCATGACAGGGATGAAGCTTTCTTT. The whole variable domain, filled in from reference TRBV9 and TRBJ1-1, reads DSGVTQTPKHLITATGQRVTLRCSPRSGDLSVYWYQQSLDQGLQFLIQYYNGEERAKGNILERFSAQQFPDLHSELNLSSLELGDSALYFCASSHDRDEAFFGQGTRLTVV.